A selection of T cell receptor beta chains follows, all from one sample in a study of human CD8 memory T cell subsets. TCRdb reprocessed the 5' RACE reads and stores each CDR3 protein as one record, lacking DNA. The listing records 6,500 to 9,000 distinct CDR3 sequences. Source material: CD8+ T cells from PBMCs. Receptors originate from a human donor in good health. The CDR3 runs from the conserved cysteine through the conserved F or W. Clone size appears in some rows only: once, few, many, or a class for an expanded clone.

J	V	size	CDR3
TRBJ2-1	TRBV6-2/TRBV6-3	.	CATRMGGPARYNEQFF
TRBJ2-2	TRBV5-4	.	CASSPMGTGELFF
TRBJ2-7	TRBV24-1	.	CATSGVGTGGLYEQYF
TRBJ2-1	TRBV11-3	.	CASSLHLRTSVSIPFYNEQFF
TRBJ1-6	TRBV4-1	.	CASSQEGSLGSYNSPLHF
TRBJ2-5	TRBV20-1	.	CSARDLRGRTQETQYF
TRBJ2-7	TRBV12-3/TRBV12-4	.	CASSLLAGSYEQYF
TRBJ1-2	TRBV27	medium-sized	CASRGIDPGTTAWGYTF
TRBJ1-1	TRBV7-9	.	CASSRVGLGTEAFF
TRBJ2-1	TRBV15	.	CATSRFPDDNEQFF
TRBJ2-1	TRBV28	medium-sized	CASSRGPGNEQFF
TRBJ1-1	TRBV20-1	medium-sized	CSAREGTGPLGAFF
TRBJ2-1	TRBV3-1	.	CASSQDPWAGPYNEQFF
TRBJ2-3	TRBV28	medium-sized	CASSSGALWTGESTDTQYF
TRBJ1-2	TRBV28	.	CASTGRGLNYGYTF
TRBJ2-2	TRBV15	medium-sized	CATESGRAFGELFF
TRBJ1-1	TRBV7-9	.	CASSLAGGGWNTEAFF
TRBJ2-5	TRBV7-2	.	CASSRGTSGGETQYF
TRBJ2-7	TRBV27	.	CASSLGPSYEQYF
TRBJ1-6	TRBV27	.	CASSFKVGGDSPLHF
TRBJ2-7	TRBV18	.	CASSLNGEQYF
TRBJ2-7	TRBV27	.	CASSYQYEQYF
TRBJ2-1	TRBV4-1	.	CASSPSGNEQFF
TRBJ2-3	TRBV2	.	CASSEFGGGTSTDTQYF
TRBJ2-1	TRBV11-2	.	CASSLVPQVTNYNEQFF